One and the same sample provided the 11 T cell receptor beta chains below, sequenced in a study of blood T cell repertoires in COVID-19. Some clones are missing from TCRdb's copy, which holds only in-frame ones; the method was immunoSEQ multiplex PCR. Of 150,000 to 200,000 clones listed, roughly 90% are singletons. Source material: PBMCs or T cells enriched from blood (not recorded which). Receptors originate from a woman aged 45-65 years who had recovered from COVID-19.

This rearrangement joins TRBV2 to TRBJ2-5; D might be TRBD2 (6 bases). Germline V lookup: CDR1 SNHLY, CDR2 FYNNEI. CDR3 length equals 12 residues. Trimming stripped 5 bases from V and 4 bases from J, with 8 bases between. The CDR3 DNA is TGTGCCAGCAGTAGGGGAGGAGAGACCCAGTACTTC. Protein sequence: CASSRGGETQYF. The full variable domain, completed using reference TRBV2 and TRBJ2-5, is EPEVTQTPSHQVTQMGQEVILRCVPISNHLYFYWYRQILGQKVEFLVSFYNNEISEKSEIFDDQFSVERPDGSNFTLKIRSTKLEDSAMYFCASSRGGETQYFGPGTRLLVL.

The V and J genes are TRBV7-2 and TRBJ2-7; D unclear. V lost 1 base to trimming and J lost 1 base, with 5 bases between them. The CDR3 is 13 amino acids. CDR1 SGHTA and CDR2 FQGNSA come from the germline V gene. The CDR3 DNA sequence: TGTGCCAGCAGCTTAGTGGAGTCCTACGAGCAGTACTTC. This translates into CASSLVESYEQYF. Drawing the rest from reference TRBV7-2 and TRBJ2-7, the complete variable domain is GAGVSQSPSNKVTEKGKDVELRCDPISGHTALYWYRQSLGQGLEFLIYFQGNSAPDKSGLPSDRFSAERTGGSVSTLTIQRTQQEDSAVYLCASSLVESYEQYFGPGTRLTVT.

Notes on this clone: Sequence at one end of the junction differs from germline and may be a read error. The gene calls are TRBV6-1 and TRBJ1-2, with TRBD1 identical over 7 bases. Per germline, CDR1 MNHNS and CDR2 SASEGT. The CDR3 consists of 15 residues. This CDR3 is CASSEALQGVYGHTF. The CDR3 DNA sequence: TGTGCCAGCAGTGAAGCGCTTCAGGGGGTCTATGGCCACACCTTC.

The count of this clone is one. The rearrangement uses TRBV28 and TRBJ2-3, with TRBD2 identical over 7 bases. CDR3 length equals 15 residues. From germline, CDR1 is MDHEN and CDR2 SYDVKM. Trimming cost V 6 bases and J 4 bases; bases outside gene matches: 10. The CDR3, as DNA: TGTGCCAGCAGCCCTTCCACTAGCGCCGCAGATACGCAGTATTTT. As protein: CASSPSTSAADTQYF.

The J gene is TRBJ2-1, the V gene TRBV5-4; D perhaps matches TRBD2 (7 bases). The CDR3 is 15 amino acids. Germline CDR1 reads SGHNT; CDR2 reads YYREEE (reference sequence). Trimming took 4 bases from V and 7 from J, leaving 18 bases between them. The CDR3 spells CASSPEGGPRNEQFF. DNA of the CDR3: TGTGCCAGCAGCCCGGAGGGGGGGCCACGGAATGAGCAGTTCTTC. The full variable domain, completed using reference TRBV5-4 and TRBJ2-1, is ETGVTQSPTHLIKTRGQQVTLRCSSQSGHNTVSWYQQALGQGPQFIFQYYREEENGRGNFPPRFSGLQFPNYSSELNVNALELDDSALYLCASSPEGGPRNEQFFGPGTRLTVL.

On this clone: At one boundary the junction diverges from the germline segment, which might be a read error. CDR3 sequence (DNA): TGTGCCAGCAGCCTAACGACATTCTCTGGGGCCAACGTCCTGACTTTC. Translated: CASSLTTFSGANVLTF. This sequence joins TRBV7-3 and TRBJ2-6, with no clear D. CDR3 length: 16 residues. Germline lookup yields CDR1 SGHTA and CDR2 FQGTGA.

The chain employs TRBV7-2 and TRBJ2-2; perhaps TRBD1 as D (6 bases). Germline CDR1 and CDR2: SGHTA and FQGNSA. The CDR3 contains 16 residues. Trimming shortened V by 5 bases and J by 2 bases, and 15 bases separated the two germline ends. CDR3 DNA: TGTGCCAGCAGCCTCCCGACAGGAGGCAACACCGGGGAGCTGTTTTTT. Translated, it gives CASSLPTGGNTGELFF.

The J gene is TRBJ1-1, the V gene TRBV5-1; D is uncertain. The CDR3 totals 13 residues. Per the germline V gene, CDR1 is SGHRS and CDR2 is YFSETQ. V was clipped by 1 base and J by 6 bases, with 10 bases between them. CDR3 region: CASSLSGTPEAFF. The CDR3 DNA reads as TGCGCCAGCAGCTTGTCAGGAACTCCTGAAGCTTTCTTT.

This clone was recorded once. This rearrangement joins TRBV6-2 or TRBV6-3 to TRBJ1-4; TRBD1 aligns across 8 bases. The CDR3 totals 16 residues. Trimming at V came to 4 bases and at J to 7 bases, leaving 11 bases not matched to a gene. Germline values: CDR1 MNHEY, CDR2 SVGEGT. CDR3 DNA sequence: TGTGCCAGCAGTTTCGACAGGGGAGGTGAGCGTGAAAAACTGTTTTTT. Translated, it gives CASSFDRGGEREKLFF.

The chain links TRBV6-4 to TRBJ1-1, with D uncertain. The CDR3 totals 13 residues. The ends were cut back, 8 bases at V and 1 base at J, with 11 bases in the middle. Per germline, CDR1 MRHNA and CDR2 SNTAGT. The CDR3 nucleotides read TGTGCCAGCGGCTCAACAGCGAACACTGAAGCTTTCTTT. As protein: CASGSTANTEAFF.

The chain carries TRBV19 and TRBJ2-3; tentatively, D is TRBD2 (5 bases). The CDR3 length is 15 residues. Trimming removed 5 bases at V and 3 bases at J, with 15 bases between. Germline assignment: CDR1 LNHDA and CDR2 SQIVND (reference sequence). The CDR3 bases are TGTGCCAGTAGTCCCGGGAAGGGTTCGACAGATACGCAGTATTTT. It codes for CASSPGKGSTDTQYF.